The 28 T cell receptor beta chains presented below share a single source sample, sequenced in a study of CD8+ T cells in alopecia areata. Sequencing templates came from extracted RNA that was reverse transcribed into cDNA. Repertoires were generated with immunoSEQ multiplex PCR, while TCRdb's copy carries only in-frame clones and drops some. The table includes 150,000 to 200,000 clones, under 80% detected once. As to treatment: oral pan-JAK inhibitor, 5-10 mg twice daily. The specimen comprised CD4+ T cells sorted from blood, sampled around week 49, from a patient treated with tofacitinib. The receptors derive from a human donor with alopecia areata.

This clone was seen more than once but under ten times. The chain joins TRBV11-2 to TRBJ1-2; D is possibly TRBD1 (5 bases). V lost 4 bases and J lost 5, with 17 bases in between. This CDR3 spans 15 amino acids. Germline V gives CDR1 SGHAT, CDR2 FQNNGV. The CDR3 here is CASSSAGRTTYGYTF. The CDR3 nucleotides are TGTGCCAGCAGCTCTGCGGGACGGACGACATATGGCTACACCTTC.

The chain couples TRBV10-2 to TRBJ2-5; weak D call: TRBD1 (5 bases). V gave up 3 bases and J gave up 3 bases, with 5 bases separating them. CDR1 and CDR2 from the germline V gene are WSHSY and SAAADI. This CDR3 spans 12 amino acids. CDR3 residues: CASSEQEETQYF. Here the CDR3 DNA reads TGCGCCAGCAGTGAACAGGAAGAGACCCAGTACTTC.

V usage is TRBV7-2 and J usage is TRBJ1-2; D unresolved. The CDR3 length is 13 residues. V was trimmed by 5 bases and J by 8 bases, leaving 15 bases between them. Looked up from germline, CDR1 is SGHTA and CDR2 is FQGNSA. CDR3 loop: CASSATSNVGYTF. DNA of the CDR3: TGTGCCAGCAGCGCCACTAGTAACGTCGGCTACACCTTC.

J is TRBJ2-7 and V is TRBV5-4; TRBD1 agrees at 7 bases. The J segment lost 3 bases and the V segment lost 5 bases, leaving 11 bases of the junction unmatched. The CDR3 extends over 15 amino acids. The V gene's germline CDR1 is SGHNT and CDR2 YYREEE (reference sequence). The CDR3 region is CASSKSDRLSYEQYF. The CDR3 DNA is TGTGCCAGCAGTAAATCGGACAGGTTGAGCTACGAGCAGTACTTC.

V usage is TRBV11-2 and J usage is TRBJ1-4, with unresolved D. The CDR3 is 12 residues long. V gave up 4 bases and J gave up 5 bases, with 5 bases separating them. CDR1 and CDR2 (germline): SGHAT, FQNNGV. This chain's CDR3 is CASSSKNEKLFF. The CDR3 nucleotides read TGTGCCAGCAGCTCAAAAAATGAAAAACTGTTTTTT.

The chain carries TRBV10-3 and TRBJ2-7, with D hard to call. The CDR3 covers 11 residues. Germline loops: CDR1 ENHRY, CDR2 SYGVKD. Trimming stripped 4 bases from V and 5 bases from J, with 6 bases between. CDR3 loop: CAISAQDEQYF. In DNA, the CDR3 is TGTGCCATCAGTGCCCAAGACGAGCAGTACTTC.

The CDR3 region has the DNA TGCAGCGTTGGGGGGACAGGGAATGGCTACACCTTC. Residues: CSVGGTGNGYTF. The V and J genes are TRBV29-1 and TRBJ1-2; 9 nucleotides agree with TRBD1. The germline gives CDR1 SQVTM, CDR2 ANQGSEA. V lost 4 bases to trimming and J lost 6 bases; unmatched junction nucleotides: 3. The CDR3 is made up of 12 amino acids. The full variable domain, rest sourced from reference TRBV29-1 and TRBJ1-2, is SAVISQKPSRDICQRGTSLTIQCQVDSQVTMMFWYRQQPGQSLTLIATANQGSEATYESGFVIDKFPISRPNLTFSTLTVSNMSPEDSSIYLCSVGGTGNGYTFGSGTRLTVV.

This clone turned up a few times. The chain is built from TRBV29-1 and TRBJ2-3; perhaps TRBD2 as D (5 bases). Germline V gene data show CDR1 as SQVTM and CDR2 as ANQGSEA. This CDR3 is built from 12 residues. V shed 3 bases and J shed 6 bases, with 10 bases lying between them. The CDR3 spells CSVDHGVDTQYF. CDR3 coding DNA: TGCAGCGTTGATCACGGGGTCGATACGCAGTATTTT.

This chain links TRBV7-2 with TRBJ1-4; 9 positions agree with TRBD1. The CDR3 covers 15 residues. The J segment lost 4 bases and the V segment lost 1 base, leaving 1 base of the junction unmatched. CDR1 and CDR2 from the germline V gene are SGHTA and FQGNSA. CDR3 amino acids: CASSLGDRDNEKLFF. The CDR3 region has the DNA TGTGCCAGCAGCTTAGGGGACAGGGATAATGAAAAACTGTTTTTT.

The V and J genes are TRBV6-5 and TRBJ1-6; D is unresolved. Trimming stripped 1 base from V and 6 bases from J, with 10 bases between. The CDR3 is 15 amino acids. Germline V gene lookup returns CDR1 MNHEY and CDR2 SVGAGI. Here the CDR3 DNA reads TGTGCCAGCAGTTACTTCGCGGGGAGTAATTCACCCCTCCACTTT. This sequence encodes CASSYFAGSNSPLHF.

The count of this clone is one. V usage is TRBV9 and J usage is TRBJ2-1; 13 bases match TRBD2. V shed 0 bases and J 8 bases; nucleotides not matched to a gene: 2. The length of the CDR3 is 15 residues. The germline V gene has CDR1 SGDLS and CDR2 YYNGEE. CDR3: CASSVATSGGDEQFF. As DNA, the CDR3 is TGTGCCAGCAGCGTAGCCACTAGCGGGGGGGATGAGCAGTTCTTC.

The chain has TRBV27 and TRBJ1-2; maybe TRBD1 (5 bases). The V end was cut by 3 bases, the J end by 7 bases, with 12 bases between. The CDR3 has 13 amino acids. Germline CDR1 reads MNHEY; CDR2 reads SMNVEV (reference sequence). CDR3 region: CASSFGGTSGYTF. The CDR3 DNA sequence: TGTGCCAGCAGTTTCGGGGGAACCTCTGGCTACACCTTC.

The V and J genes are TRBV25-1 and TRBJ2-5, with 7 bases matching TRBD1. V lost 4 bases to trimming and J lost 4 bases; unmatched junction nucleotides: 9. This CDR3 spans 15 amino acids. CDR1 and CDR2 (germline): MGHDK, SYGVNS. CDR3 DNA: TGTGCCAGCAGTGGGACACAGGGGTATGGAGAGACCCAGTACTTC. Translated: CASSGTQGYGETQYF.

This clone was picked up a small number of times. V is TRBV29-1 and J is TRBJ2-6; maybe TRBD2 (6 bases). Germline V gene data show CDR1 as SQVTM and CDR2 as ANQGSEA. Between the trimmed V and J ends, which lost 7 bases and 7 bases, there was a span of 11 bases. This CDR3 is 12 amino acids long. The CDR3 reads CSALGGANVLTF. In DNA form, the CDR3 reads TGCAGCGCTCTCGGGGGAGCCAACGTCCTGACTTTC.

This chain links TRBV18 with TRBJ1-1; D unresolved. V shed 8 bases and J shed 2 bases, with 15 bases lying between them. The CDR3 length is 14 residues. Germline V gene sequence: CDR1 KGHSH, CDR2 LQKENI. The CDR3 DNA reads TGTGCCAGCGCGCGCTCGGCAACCAACACTGAAGCTTTCTTT. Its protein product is CASARSATNTEAFF.

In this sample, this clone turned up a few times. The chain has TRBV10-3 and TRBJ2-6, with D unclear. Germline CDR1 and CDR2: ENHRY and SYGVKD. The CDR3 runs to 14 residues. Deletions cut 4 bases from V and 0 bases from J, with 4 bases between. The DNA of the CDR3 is TGTGCCATCAGTGGCCTCTCTGGGGCCAACGTCCTGACTTTC. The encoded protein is CAISGLSGANVLTF.

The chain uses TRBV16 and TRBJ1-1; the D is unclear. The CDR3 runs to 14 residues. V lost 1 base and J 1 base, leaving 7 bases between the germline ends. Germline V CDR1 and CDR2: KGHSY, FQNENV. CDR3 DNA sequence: TGTGCCAGCAGCCAATTGTCAGGGAACACTGAAGCTTTCTTT. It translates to CASSQLSGNTEAFF.

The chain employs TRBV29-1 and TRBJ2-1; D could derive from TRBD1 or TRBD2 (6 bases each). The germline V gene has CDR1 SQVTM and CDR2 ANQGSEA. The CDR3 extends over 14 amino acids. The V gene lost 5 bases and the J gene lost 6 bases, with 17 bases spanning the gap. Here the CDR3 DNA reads TGCAGCGTTACCGGGGGCTCGTGGATCAATGAGCAGTTCTTC. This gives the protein CSVTGGSWINEQFF.

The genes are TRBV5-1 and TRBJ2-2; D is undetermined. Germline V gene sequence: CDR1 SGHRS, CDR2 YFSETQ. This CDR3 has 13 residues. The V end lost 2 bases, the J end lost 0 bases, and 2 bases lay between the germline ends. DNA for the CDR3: TGCGCCAGCAGCTTAGCGAACACCGGGGAGCTGTTTTTT. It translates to CASSLANTGELFF.

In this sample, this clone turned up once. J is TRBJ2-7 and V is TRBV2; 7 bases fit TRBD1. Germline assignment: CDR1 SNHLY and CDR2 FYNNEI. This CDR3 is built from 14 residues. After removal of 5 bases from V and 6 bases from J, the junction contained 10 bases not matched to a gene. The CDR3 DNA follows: TGTGCCAGCAGTCCGAACGTACAGGGGTTCGAGCAGTACTTC. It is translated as CASSPNVQGFEQYF.

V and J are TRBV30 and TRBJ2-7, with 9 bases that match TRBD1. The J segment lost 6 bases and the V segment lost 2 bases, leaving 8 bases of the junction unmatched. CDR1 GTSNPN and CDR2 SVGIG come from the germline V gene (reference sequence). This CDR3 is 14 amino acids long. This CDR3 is CAWSPTGGPFEQYF. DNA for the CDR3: TGTGCCTGGAGTCCAACAGGGGGCCCCTTCGAGCAGTACTTC.

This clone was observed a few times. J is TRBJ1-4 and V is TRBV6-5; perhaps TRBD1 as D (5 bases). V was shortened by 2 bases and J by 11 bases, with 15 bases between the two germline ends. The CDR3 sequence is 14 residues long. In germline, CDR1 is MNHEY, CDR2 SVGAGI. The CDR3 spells CASSYQPGLEKLFF. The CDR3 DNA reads TGTGCCAGCAGTTACCAGCCAGGGCTTGAGAAACTGTTTTTT.

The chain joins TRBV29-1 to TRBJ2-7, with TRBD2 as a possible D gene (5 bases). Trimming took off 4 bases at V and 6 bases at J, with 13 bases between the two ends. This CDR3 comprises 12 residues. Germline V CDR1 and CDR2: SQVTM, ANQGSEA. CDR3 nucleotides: TGCAGCGTTGCGGAGGCTTCGGCCGAGCAGTACTTC. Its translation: CSVAEASAEQYF.

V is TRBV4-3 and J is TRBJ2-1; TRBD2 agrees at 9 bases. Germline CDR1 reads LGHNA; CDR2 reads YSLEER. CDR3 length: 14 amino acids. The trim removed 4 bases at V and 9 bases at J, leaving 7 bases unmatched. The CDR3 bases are TGCGCCAGCAGCCGGAGGCGGGGGGGTGGTGAGCAGTTCTTC. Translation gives CASSRRRGGGEQFF.

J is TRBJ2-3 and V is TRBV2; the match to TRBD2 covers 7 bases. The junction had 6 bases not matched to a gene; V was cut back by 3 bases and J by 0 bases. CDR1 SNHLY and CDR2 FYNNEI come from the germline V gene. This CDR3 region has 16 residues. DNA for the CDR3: TGTGCCAGCAGTGAGCAAGGGGACTATAGCACAGATACGCAGTATTTT. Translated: CASSEQGDYSTDTQYF.

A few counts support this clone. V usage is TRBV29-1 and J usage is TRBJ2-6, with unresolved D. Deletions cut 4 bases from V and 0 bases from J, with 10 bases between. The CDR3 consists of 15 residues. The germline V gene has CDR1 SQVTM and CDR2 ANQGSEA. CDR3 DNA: TGCAGCGTTGCACAGATCAGCTCTGGGGCCAACGTCCTGACTTTC. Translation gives CSVAQISSGANVLTF.

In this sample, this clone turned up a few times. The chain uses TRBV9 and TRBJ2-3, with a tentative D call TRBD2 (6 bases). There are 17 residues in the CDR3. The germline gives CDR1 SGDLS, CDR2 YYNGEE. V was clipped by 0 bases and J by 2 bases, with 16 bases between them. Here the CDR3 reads CASSVDPLGLTTDTQYF. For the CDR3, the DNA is TGTGCCAGCAGCGTAGACCCCTTAGGACTAACCACAGATACGCAGTATTTT.

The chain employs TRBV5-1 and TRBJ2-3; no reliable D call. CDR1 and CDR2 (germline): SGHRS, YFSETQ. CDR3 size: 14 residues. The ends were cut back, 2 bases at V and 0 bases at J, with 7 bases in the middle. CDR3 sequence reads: CASSFRSSTDTQYF. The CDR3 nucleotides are TGCGCCAGCAGCTTCCGGAGTAGCACAGATACGCAGTATTTT.